This T cell receptor beta chain was documented in a study of human T cells and chemical hapten exposure (dated by TCRdb to the early 2020s). In the study overall: For sensitization, 2% DPC in acetone was applied to a roughly 2 cm by roughly 2 cm area of upper inner arm skin. About 30 alopecia patients provided blood for TCR sequencing at one to four time points (pre-sensitization, 2, 6 and 24 weeks). Throughout the study period of around 24 weeks, patients also received therapeutic DPC doses to the scalp every week. This study followed changes in the peripheral blood TCR repertoire in vivo during primary and secondary sensitization of alopecia patients to the hapten diphenylcyclopropenone (DPC). The patient cohort, mostly female, included alopecia areata with under or over 50% scalp involvement, alopecia totalis and alopecia universalis. Libraries were combined into a pool for sequencing, and differences in TCR yield between samples came mainly from small differences in library volumes within the pool. Patch testing was done on the upper back using Finn chambers containing 0.01% DPC, and results were scored after 6 days according to International Contact Dermatitis Research Group standards. Blood was sampled from patients pre-sensitization (week 0) and at 2, 6 and about 24 weeks after DPC sensitization. Points the paper makes about the study in general: Alopecia, a presumed autoimmune disease, was present in all patients, so the immune response of the patients might differ from that of healthy individuals. After repeated subsampling, changes were observed in the strength of the expansion versus patch-test correlation and in the threshold at which the correlation became significant. Patch test score was positively correlated with the number of PT1 expanded TCRs, with significance at thresholds 8, 16 and 32 but not at 4. Significantly more large CDR3 similarity clusters were formed by expanded TCRs than by pre-sensitization or healthy control sets, consistent with antigen-driven responses. DPC sensitization did not change the number of TCRs with a frequency above 1 in 1000, and there was no evidence of changes in global repertoire structure.

Per the publication, the time point label means: patch test 2, 6 weeks after DPC sensitization. The treatment or condition tag for this specimen amounts to: therapeutic diphenylcyclopropenone sensitization with weekly scalp DPC. At each patch-test visit, blood was drawn before the patch test was applied. To be eligible, patients had to be aged 18 to 70, diagnosed with alopecia and judged suitable for DPC therapy, while pregnant patients were excluded. Total RNA was isolated from unfractionated whole blood collected in Tempus Blood RNA tubes. Comment on this clonotype: Its specific antigen is unknown. The record has no base qualities; no much larger clone is one base away.

V is pruned by 5 bases and J by 6 bases, leaving 7 bases of the junction without a gene match. The CDR3 covers 14 residues, taking in both the cysteine and the phenylalanine. Only the CDR3 part of the read is kept: 42 bases, read in frame from the first base. Preparation of the library involved RACE. Sequencing relied on a NextSeq 500. During library preparation, unique molecular identifiers were attached to individual cDNA molecules so that TCRs could be counted in a quantitative, reproducible way. For every blood RNA sample, sequencing covered both the TCR alpha and TCR beta chains. As for the original processing: Samples had a median of about 96,000 TCRs, with a range from 23,224 to 690,600. The Decombinator software suite was used to annotate V, J and CDR3 in the TCR reads. For PS versus PT1 abundance plots, all samples were subsampled to the same number of TCRs (28,000). TCRs were defined as expanded if absent before sensitization and observed at least eight times at the 2-week time point. The public sequencing data were trimmed at Q25 with fastp and processed into clonotypes with MiXCR by TCRdb, which kept only in-frame beta chains. Under each unique CDR3 protein, matching rows form one entry showing the most common genes and DNA. These V and J calls rely on TCRdb rather than the paper's analysis. This sample lists 110,000 or so distinct CDR3 sequences; 9% to 9.5% were detected once. 3% to 3.5% of the sample belongs to the ten largest clones.

The sample in question was whole blood, obtained in connection with sensitization to the hapten diphenylcyclopropenone (DPC). The sequence joins TRBV12-3 or TRBV12-4 to TRBJ2-7; 10 central nucleotides agree with TRBD1. This TCR was sampled from a woman between 40 and 55 years old with alopecia areata. Some clones in this sample may be carry-over from other donors' samples. The DNA reads TGTGCCAGCAGTCTACGACAGGGGGCACGCGAGCAGTACTTC. It specifies CASSLRQGAREQYF.